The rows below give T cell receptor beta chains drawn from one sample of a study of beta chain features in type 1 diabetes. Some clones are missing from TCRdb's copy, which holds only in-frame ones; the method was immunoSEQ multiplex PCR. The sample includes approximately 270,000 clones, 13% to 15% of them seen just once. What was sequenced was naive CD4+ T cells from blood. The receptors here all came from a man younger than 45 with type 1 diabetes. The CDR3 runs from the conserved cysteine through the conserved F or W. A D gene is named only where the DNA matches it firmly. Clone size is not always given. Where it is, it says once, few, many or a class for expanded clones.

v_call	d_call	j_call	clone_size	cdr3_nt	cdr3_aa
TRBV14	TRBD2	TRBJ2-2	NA	TGTGCCAGCAGCCTAAGACTAGCGGCCGCGAACACCGGGGAGCTGTTTTTT	CASSLRLAAANTGELFF
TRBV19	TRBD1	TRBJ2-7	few	TGTGCCAGTAGTCGGACAGGGGGCGCCTACGAGCAGTACTTC	CASSRTGGAYEQYF
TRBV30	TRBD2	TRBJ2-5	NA	TGTGCCTGGAGTCTGGGGGGGGTAGAGACCCAGTACTTC	CAWSLGGVETQYF
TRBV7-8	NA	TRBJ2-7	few	TGTGCCAGCAGCTGGCGACAGTGGGGCGAGCAGTACTTC	CASSWRQWGEQYF
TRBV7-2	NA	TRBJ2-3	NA	TGTGCCAGCAGCTTAGGAAGGGGAGATACGCAGTATTTT	CASSLGRGDTQYF
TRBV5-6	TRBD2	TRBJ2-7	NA	TGTGCCAGCAAAACTAGCGGGAGCGATCCCTACGAGCAGTACTTC	CASKTSGSDPYEQYF
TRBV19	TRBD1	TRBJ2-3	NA	TGTGCCAGTAGTAAGGGACAGGGGCCAGATACGCAGTATTTT	CASSKGQGPDTQYF
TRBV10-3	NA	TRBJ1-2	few	TGTGCCATCAGTGCTGGGCCCGGAGGTCGGGATGGCTACACCTTC	CAISAGPGGRDGYTF
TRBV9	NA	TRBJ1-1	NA	TGTGCCAGCAGCGCGGGACACTCAATGAACACTGAAGCTTTCTTT	CASSAGHSMNTEAFF
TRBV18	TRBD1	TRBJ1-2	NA	TGTGCCAGCTCGGTCCAAACCAGGGGGCAAAGTGAAGACGGCTACACCTTC	CASSVQTRGQSEDGYTF
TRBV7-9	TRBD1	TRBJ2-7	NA	TGTGCCAGCAGCTTTCCAACGGGACAGGTTGGCTTCGAGCAGTACTTC	CASSFPTGQVGFEQYF
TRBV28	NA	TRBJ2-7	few	TGTGCCAGCAGTTTAGAGGGTTACGAGCAGTACTTC	CASSLEGYEQYF
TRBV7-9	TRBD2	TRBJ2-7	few	TGTGCCAGCAGCCCTCGGGGGGTACCCCTTTCTGAGCAGTACTTC	CASSPRGVPLSEQYF
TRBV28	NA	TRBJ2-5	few	TGTGCCAGCCGGAGTGGAGGACGAGAGACCCAGTACTTC	CASRSGGRETQYF
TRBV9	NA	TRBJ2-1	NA	TGTGCCAGCAGCGTAGCTCCGAGCAATGAGCAGTTCTTC	CASSVAPSNEQFF
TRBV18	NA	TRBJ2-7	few	TGTGCCAGCTCATTGGCCCCATCCCACTACGAGCAGTACTTC	CASSLAPSHYEQYF
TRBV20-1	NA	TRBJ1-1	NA	TGCAGTGCTCCACGGGTCACTGAAGCTTTCTTT	CSAPRVTEAFF
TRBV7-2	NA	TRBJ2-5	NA	TGTGCCAGCAGCTTAGCCCAGGCCAAAGAGACCCAGTACTTC	CASSLAQAKETQYF
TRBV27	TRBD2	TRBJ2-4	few	TGTGCCAGCAGTTCCGGACTAGCAAACATTCAGTACTTC	CASSSGLANIQYF
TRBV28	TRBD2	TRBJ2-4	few	TGTGCCAGCAGCCCCGGGACTAGAGGGTTGATCAACATTCAGTACTTC	CASSPGTRGLINIQYF
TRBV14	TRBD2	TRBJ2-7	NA	TGTGCCAGCAGCCAAGGCGGGGGTTCTTTCTCCTACGAGCAGTACTTC	CASSQGGGSFSYEQYF
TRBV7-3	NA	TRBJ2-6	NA	TGTGCCAGCAGCTTAACGGCCAGCTCTGGGGCCAACGTCCTGACTTTC	CASSLTASSGANVLTF
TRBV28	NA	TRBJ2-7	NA	TGTGCCAGCAGTTCACAGGATTACGAGCAGTACTTC	CASSSQDYEQYF
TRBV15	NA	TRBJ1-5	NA	TGTGCCACCAGCAGAGATTCCGGGAATCAGCCCCAGCATTTT	CATSRDSGNQPQHF
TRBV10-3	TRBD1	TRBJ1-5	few	TGTGCCATCAGTGAGAAAGGACAGGGCAGCGTCAATCAGCCCCAGCATTTT	CAISEKGQGSVNQPQHF
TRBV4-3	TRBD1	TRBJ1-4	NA	TGCGCCAGCAGGCTAACAGGGGTTGAAAAACTGTTTTTT	CASRLTGVEKLFF
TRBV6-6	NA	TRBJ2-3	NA	TGTGCCAGCAGCCGCGTCCTCGCCACAGATACGCAGTATTTT	CASSRVLATDTQYF
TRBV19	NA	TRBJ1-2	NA	TGTGCCAGTAGTATGGCTACCCTACCTCCTTCGGCGGCTTATGGCTACACCTTC	CASSMATLPPSAAYGYTF
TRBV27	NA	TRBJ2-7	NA	TGTGCCAGCAGTGACTATTCCCTCTACGAGCAGTACTTC	CASSDYSLYEQYF
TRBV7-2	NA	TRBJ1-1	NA	TGTGCCAGCAGCGTCCGGGACTCCCCCTCCTTGGAAGCTTTCTTT	CASSVRDSPSLEAFF
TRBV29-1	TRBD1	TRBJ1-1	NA	TGCAGCGTTGATGGGAGGTTATTACAGGGGGCGAACACTGAAGCTTTCTTT	CSVDGRLLQGANTEAFF
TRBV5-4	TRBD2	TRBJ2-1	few	TGTGCCAGCAGCTTGAGCCCACTTGGGACTAGCGGGAGAGAGCAGTTCTTC	CASSLSPLGTSGREQFF
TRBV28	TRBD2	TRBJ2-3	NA	TGTGCCAGCAGTTCCCCGGGACTAGCTGTTTCCGATACGCAGTATTTT	CASSSPGLAVSDTQYF
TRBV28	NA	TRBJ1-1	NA	TGTGCCAGCAGTGATACAGGTATCACTGAAGCTTTCTTT	CASSDTGITEAFF
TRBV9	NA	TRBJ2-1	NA	TGTGCCAGCAGCGAGGGACTGATAAAGGAGCAGTTCTTC	CASSEGLIKEQFF
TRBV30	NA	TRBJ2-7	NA	TGTGCCTGGAGCTTCGGGTACTACGAGCAGTACTTC	CAWSFGYYEQYF
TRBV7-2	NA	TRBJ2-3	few	TGTGCCAGCAGCCGCTCAAGCGGGCCGACTGCAGATACGCAGTATTTT	CASSRSSGPTADTQYF
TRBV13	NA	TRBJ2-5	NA	TGTGCCAGCAGCTTAGTGGGGAACTGGGAGCAAGAGACCCAGTACTTC	CASSLVGNWEQETQYF